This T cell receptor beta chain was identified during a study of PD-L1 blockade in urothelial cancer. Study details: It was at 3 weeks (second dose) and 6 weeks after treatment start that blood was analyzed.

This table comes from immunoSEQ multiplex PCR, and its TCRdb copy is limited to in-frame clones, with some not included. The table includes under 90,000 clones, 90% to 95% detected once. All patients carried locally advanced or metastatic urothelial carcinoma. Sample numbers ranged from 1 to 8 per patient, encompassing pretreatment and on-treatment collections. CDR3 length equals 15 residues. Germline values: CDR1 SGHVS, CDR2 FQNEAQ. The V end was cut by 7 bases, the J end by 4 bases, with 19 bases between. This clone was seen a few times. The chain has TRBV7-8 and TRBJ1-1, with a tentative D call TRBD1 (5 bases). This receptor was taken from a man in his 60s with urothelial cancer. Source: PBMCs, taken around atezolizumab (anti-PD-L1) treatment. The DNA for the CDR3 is TGTGCCAGCATCCTCGACAGTTGGGGAAGCACTGAAGCTTTCTTT. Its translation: CASILDSWGSTEAFF.